This TCR beta chain was sequenced for a study of identical twins. Notes on the study in general: Weaker excess sharing between twins was seen in beta out-of-frame sequences. Cross-sectional statistical analysis was relied on for the conclusions, without the same donors being followed. Where out-of-frame alpha sequences were twin-shared, they showed excess low generation probability.

Trimming stripped 1 base from V and 0 bases from J, with 10 bases between. The CDR3 covers 16 residues. Germline-derived CDR1 and CDR2 are SEHNR and FQNEAQ (reference sequence). A single record per CDR3 protein comes from TCRdb applying MiXCR to the 5' RACE reads. The sample yields 450,000 to 500,000 distinct CDR3 sequences, 14% seen once. This clonotype was seen more than once but under ten times. No antigen is known for it. This same sample was also taken into another study, of yellow fever vaccine responses in identical twins. That paper notes: Each twin's T cell response to the vaccine was reported to look partly convergent and partly personalized.

Specimen: CD4+ T cells sorted from blood. The rearrangement joins TRBV7-9 to TRBJ2-1; the D is unclear. This TCR was sampled from a woman between 18 and 29 years old in good health. The CDR3 nucleotides read TGTGCCAGCAGCTTAGGAGCAGTTATCTCCTACAATGAGCAGTTCTTC. It is translated as CASSLGAVISYNEQFF.